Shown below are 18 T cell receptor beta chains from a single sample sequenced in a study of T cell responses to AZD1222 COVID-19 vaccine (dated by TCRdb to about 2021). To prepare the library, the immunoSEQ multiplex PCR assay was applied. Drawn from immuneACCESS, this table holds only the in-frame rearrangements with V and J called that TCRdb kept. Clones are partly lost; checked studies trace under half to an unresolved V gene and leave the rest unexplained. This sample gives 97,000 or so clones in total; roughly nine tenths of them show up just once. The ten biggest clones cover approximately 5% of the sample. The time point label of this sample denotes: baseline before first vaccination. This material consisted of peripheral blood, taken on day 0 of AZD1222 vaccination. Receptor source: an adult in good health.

CDR3 bases: TGTGCCAGTAGTATAGAGGGGATTAGCAATCAGCCCCAGCATTTT. Translated, it gives CASSIEGISNQPQHF. The rearrangement joins TRBV19 to TRBJ1-5, with D unresolved. The CDR3 spans 15 residues. Germline loops: CDR1 LNHDA, CDR2 SQIVND (reference sequence). V was trimmed by 0 bases and J by 0 bases, leaving 6 bases between them.

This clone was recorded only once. CDR3 amino acids: CASSYSRDRGREQYF. The CDR3 nucleotides are TGTGCCAGCAGTTACTCGCGGGACAGGGGGCGCGAGCAGTACTTC. This rearrangement joins TRBV6-6 to TRBJ2-7; 12 nucleotides align to TRBD1. The length of the CDR3 is 15 residues. Germline lookup yields CDR1 MNHNY and CDR2 SVGAGI (reference sequence). The ends lost 0 bases at V and 6 bases at J; junction bases unmatched: 3.

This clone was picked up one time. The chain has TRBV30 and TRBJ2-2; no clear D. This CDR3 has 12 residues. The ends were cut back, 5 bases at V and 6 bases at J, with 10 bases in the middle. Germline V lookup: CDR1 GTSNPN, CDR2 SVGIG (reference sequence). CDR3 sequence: CAWGSLAGELFF. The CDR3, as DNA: TGTGCCTGGGGTTCCTTGGCCGGGGAGCTGTTTTTT.

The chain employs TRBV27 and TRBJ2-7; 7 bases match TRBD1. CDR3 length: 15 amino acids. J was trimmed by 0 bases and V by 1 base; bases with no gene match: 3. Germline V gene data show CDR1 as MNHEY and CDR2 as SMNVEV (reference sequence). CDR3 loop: CASSLWGTVSYEQYF. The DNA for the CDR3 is TGTGCCAGCAGTTTATGGGGGACAGTCTCCTACGAGCAGTACTTC.

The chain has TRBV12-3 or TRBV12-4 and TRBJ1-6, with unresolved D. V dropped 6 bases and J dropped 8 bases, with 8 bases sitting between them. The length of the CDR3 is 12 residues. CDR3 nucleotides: TGTGCCAGCAGCCTACTAGATTCACCCCTCCACTTT. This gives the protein CASSLLDSPLHF.

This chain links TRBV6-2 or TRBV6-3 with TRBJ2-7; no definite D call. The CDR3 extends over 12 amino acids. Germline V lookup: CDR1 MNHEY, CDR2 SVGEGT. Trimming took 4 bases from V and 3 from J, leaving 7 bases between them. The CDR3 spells CASSSEGYEQYF. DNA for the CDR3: TGTGCCAGCAGTTCTGAAGGCTACGAGCAGTACTTC.

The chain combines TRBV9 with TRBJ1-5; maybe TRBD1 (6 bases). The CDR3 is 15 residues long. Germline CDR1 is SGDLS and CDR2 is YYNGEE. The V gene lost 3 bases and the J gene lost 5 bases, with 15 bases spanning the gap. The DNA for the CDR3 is TGTGCCAGCAGCGCCCTTACAGGGTTAGATCAGCCCCAGCATTTT. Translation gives CASSALTGLDQPQHF.

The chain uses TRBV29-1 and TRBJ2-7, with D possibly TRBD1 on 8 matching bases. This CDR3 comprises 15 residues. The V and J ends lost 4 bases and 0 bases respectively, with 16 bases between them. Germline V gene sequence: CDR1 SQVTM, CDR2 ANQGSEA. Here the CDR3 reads CSVAGGTGGSYEQYF. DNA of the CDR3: TGCAGCGTTGCGGGAGGAACAGGGGGCTCCTACGAGCAGTACTTC.

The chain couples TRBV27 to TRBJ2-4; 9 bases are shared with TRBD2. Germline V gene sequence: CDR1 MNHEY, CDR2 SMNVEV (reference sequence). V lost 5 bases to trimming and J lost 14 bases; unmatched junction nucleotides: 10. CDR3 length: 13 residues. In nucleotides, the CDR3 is TGTGCCAGCAGTGTAGCGGGGGACCCCAGAAAGTACTTC. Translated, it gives CASSVAGDPRKYF.

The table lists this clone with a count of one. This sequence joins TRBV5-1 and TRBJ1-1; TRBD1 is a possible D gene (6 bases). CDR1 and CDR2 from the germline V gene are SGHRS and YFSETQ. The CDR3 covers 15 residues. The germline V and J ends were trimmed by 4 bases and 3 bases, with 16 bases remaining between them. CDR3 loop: CASSVEGGVYTEAFF. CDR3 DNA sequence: TGCGCCAGCAGCGTAGAGGGGGGAGTATACACTGAAGCTTTCTTT.

The CDR3 here is CASSLAGQGIGYGYTF. DNA of the CDR3: TGTGCCAGCAGTTTAGCGGGACAGGGGATAGGCTATGGCTACACCTTC. The rearrangement links TRBV28 to TRBJ1-2, with TRBD1 identical over 10 bases. V lost 2 bases, J lost 4 bases, and 7 bases stayed unmatched. The germline CDR1 and CDR2 sequences are MDHEN and SYDVKM. CDR3 length: 16 amino acids.

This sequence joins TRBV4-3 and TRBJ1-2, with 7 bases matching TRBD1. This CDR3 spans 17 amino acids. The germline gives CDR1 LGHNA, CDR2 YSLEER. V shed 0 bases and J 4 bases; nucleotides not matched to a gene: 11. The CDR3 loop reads CASSQDVNFNRGYGYTF. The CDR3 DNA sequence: TGCGCCAGCAGCCAAGATGTGAACTTTAACAGGGGCTATGGCTACACCTTC.

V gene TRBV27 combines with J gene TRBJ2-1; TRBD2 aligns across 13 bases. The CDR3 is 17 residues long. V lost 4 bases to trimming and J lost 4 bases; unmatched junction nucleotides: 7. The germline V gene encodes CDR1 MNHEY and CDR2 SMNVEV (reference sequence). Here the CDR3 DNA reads TGTGCCAGCAGTTCCTCAGGACTAGCGGGAGTATACAATGAGCAGTTCTTC. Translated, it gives CASSSSGLAGVYNEQFF.

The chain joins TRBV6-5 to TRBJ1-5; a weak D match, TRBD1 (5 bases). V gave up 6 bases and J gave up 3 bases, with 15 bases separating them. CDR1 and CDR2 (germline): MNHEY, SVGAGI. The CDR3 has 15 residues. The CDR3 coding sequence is TGTGCCAGCAGGTTAGGGACCCTACCCAATCAGCCCCAGCATTTT. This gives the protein CASRLGTLPNQPQHF.

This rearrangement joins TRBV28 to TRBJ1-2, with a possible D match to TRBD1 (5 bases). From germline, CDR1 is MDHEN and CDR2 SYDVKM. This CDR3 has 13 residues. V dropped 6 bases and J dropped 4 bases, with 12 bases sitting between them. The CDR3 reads CASRPGTAYGYTF. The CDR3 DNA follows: TGTGCCAGCAGACCCGGGACGGCCTATGGCTACACCTTC.

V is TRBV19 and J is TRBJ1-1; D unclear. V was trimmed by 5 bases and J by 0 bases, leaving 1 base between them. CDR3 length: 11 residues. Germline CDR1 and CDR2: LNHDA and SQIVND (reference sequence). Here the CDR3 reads CASSVNTEAFF. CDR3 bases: TGTGCCAGTAGTGTGAACACTGAAGCTTTCTTT.

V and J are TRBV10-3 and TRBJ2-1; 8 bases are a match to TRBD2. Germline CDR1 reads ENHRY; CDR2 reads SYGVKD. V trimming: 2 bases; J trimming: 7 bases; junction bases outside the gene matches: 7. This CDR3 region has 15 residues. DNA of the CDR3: TGTGCCATCAGTGAGGGGACTAGTAATTTGAATGAGCAGTTCTTC. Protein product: CAISEGTSNLNEQFF.

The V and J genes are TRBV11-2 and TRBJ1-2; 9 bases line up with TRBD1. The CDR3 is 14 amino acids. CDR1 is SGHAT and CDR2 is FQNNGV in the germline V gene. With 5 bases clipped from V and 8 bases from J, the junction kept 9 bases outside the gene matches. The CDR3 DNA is TGTGCCAGCAGCGCACTACAGGGGGCAGAAGGCTACACCTTC. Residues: CASSALQGAEGYTF.